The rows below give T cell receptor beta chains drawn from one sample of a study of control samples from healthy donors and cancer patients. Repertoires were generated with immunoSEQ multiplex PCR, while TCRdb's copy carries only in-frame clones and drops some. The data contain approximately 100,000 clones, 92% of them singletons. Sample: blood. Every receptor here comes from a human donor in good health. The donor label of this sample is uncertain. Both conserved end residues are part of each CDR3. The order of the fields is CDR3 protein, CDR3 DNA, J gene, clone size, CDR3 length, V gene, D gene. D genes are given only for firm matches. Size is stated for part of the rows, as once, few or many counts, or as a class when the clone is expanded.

CDR3: CASSELGWGSNTEAFF
DNA: TGTGCCAGCAGTGAGCTCGGGTGGGGATCAAACACTGAAGCTTTCTTT
J: TRBJ1-1
size: -
length: 16
V: TRBV6-1
D: -

CDR3: CATSDSGDRGGTGELFF
DNA: TGTGCCACCAGTGATTCAGGGGACAGGGGAGGTACCGGGGAGCTGTTTTTT
J: TRBJ2-2
size: -
length: 17
V: TRBV24-1
D: TRBD1

CDR3: CASSRGLISGNTIYF
DNA: TGTGCCAGCAGCCGAGGGTTAATCTCTGGAAACACCATATATTTT
J: TRBJ1-3
size: few
length: 15
V: TRBV3-1/TRBV3-2
D: -

CDR3: CSVEDLGSSTDTQYF
DNA: TGCAGCGTTGAAGATCTCGGCTCTAGCACAGATACGCAGTATTTT
J: TRBJ2-3
size: -
length: 15
V: TRBV29-1
D: -

CDR3: CAWSVTENTEAFF
DNA: TGTGCCTGGAGTGTAACCGAGAACACTGAAGCTTTCTTT
J: TRBJ1-1
size: -
length: 13
V: TRBV30
D: -

CDR3: CASSYPTRGDSTQYF
DNA: TGTGCCAGCAGCTACCCGACTAGAGGAGATTCTACGCAGTATTTT
J: TRBJ2-3
size: -
length: 15
V: TRBV3-1/TRBV3-2
D: -

CDR3: CASSIDNYGYTF
DNA: TGTGCCAGCAGTATAGACAACTATGGCTACACCTTC
J: TRBJ1-2
size: -
length: 12
V: TRBV28
D: -

CDR3: CASSESKYEQYF
DNA: TGCGCCAGCAGTGAGTCGAAGTACGAGCAGTACTTC
J: TRBJ2-7
size: -
length: 12
V: TRBV10-2
D: -

CDR3: CASSQGTAAAEQYF
DNA: TGCGCCAGCAGCCAGGGGACAGCCGCCGCCGAGCAGTACTTC
J: TRBJ2-7
size: -
length: 14
V: TRBV4-1
D: TRBD1

CDR3: CASSQGSAYYGGYTF
DNA: TGTGCCAGCAGCCAGGGGTCAGCATACTATGGGGGCTACACCTTC
J: TRBJ1-2
size: -
length: 15
V: TRBV4-2
D: -

CDR3: CASSLSQGVNYGYTF
DNA: TGTGCCAGCAGTTTATCGCAGGGGGTTAACTATGGCTACACCTTC
J: TRBJ1-2
size: -
length: 15
V: TRBV6-6
D: TRBD1

CDR3: CASSVGPHPSQETQYF
DNA: TGTGCCAGCAGCGTAGGACCTCACCCTAGTCAAGAGACCCAGTACTTC
J: TRBJ2-5
size: -
length: 16
V: TRBV9
D: -

CDR3: CASSSGRTYNEKLFF
DNA: TGCGCCAGCAGCTCGGGACGGACTTATAATGAAAAACTGTTTTTT
J: TRBJ1-4
size: -
length: 15
V: TRBV5-1
D: -

CDR3: CATSDNRVAGELFF
DNA: TGTGCCACCAGTGATAACAGGGTCGCCGGGGAGCTGTTTTTT
J: TRBJ2-2
size: -
length: 14
V: TRBV24-1
D: -

CDR3: CASSAPTGGLEKLFF
DNA: TGTGCCAGCAGCGCTCCGACAGGGGGCTTGGAAAAACTGTTTTTT
J: TRBJ1-4
size: -
length: 15
V: TRBV9
D: TRBD1

CDR3: CASSVAGMYQETQYF
DNA: TGTGCCAGCAGCGTAGCGGGGATGTACCAAGAGACCCAGTACTTC
J: TRBJ2-5
size: -
length: 15
V: TRBV9
D: -

CDR3: CASSGTGDGYTF
DNA: TGTGCCAGCAGTGGGACAGGGGATGGCTACACCTTC
J: TRBJ1-2
size: -
length: 12
V: TRBV5-4
D: TRBD1

CDR3: CASTHWGERDGYTF
DNA: TGTGCCAGCACCCACTGGGGGGAACGAGACGGCTACACCTTC
J: TRBJ1-2
size: -
length: 14
V: TRBV6-5
D: -

CDR3: CASSILRTQNSPLHF
DNA: TGTGCCAGTAGTATTTTACGGACCCAGAATTCACCCCTCCACTTT
J: TRBJ1-6
size: -
length: 15
V: TRBV19
D: -

CDR3: CASSFSGHEQFF
DNA: TGTGCCAGCAGTTTCTCGGGCCATGAGCAGTTCTTC
J: TRBJ2-1
size: -
length: 12
V: TRBV12-3/TRBV12-4
D: -

CDR3: CASSPWQGRNEQFF
DNA: TGTGCCAGCTCACCATGGCAGGGGCGTAATGAGCAGTTCTTC
J: TRBJ2-1
size: -
length: 14
V: TRBV18
D: -

CDR3: CASSRENSPLHF
DNA: TGTGCCAGCAGCAGGGAGAATTCACCCCTCCACTTT
J: TRBJ1-6
size: -
length: 12
V: TRBV2
D: -

CDR3: CASSAGSAAVTEAFF
DNA: TGTGCCAGCAGCGCGGGCAGCGCGGCCGTAACTGAAGCTTTCTTT
J: TRBJ1-1
size: -
length: 15
V: TRBV2
D: -

CDR3: CATSVHDGAPLHF
DNA: TGTGCCACCAGTGTGCATGACGGGGCACCCCTCCACTTT
J: TRBJ1-6
size: -
length: 13
V: TRBV24-1
D: -

CDR3: CASRTGRETQYF
DNA: TGTGCCAGCCGGACAGGGAGAGAGACCCAGTACTTC
J: TRBJ2-5
size: -
length: 12
V: TRBV2
D: TRBD1